The 15 T cell receptor beta chains reported below all come from one sample, sequenced in a study of cytomegalovirus exposure and HLA in healthy donors. 13 Jbeta primers and 60 Vbeta primers were used for the PCR. Clones were sequenced by immunoSEQ multiplex PCR, and TCRdb holds only the in-frame ones, with some missing. The table records 130,000 to 150,000 clones, roughly 80% of them present only once. Sequencing was carried out using PBMCs. These receptors all come from a woman aged 45-60 years in good health and CMV-seropositive.

The genes are TRBV6-1 and TRBJ1-3, with D possibly matching TRBD1 (6 bases). CDR3 size: 14 residues. Germline CDR1 MNHNS, CDR2 SASEGT. V lost 6 bases, J lost 2 bases, and 11 bases lay in between. The CDR3 sequence is CASSRRQAGNTIYF. The CDR3 DNA follows: TGTGCCAGCAGCCGACGACAGGCTGGAAACACCATATATTTT.

V usage is TRBV9 and J usage is TRBJ1-1; possibly TRBD1 for D (5 bases). With 0 bases removed from V and 1 base from J, the gap between germline ends came to 7 bases. CDR3 length: 14 residues. CDR1 is SGDLS and CDR2 is YYNGEE in the germline V gene. The CDR3 DNA reads as TGTGCCAGCAGCGTAGGCAGGGAGAACACTGAAGCTTTCTTT. This encodes CASSVGRENTEAFF.

The CDR3 protein is CAISESRAGGANEKLFF. In DNA, the CDR3 is TGTGCCATCAGTGAATCCAGGGCCGGCGGGGCTAATGAAAAACTGTTTTTT. V usage is TRBV10-3 and J usage is TRBJ1-4; perhaps TRBD1 as D (5 bases). V lost 3 bases and J 3 bases, leaving 17 bases between the germline ends. CDR3 size: 17 residues. Per germline, CDR1 ENHRY and CDR2 SYGVKD.

The V and J genes are TRBV27 and TRBJ2-2, with TRBD1 as a possible D gene (5 bases). The length of the CDR3 is 16 residues. Trimming took off 2 bases at V and 3 bases at J, with 13 bases between the two ends. Per the germline V gene, CDR1 is MNHEY and CDR2 is SMNVEV (reference sequence). The CDR3 sequence: CASSLMAGSYTGELFF. CDR3 nucleotide sequence: TGTGCCAGCAGTTTAATGGCAGGGTCTTACACCGGGGAGCTGTTTTTT.

The J gene is TRBJ1-1, the V gene TRBV29-1; D unclear. The V end lost 4 bases, the J end lost 6 bases, and 6 bases lay between the germline ends. Germline CDR1 and CDR2: SQVTM and ANQGSEA. The CDR3 runs 10 residues. CDR3 protein: CSVVQPEAFF. For the CDR3, the DNA is TGCAGCGTTGTACAGCCTGAAGCTTTCTTT.

The chain has TRBV2 and TRBJ2-3, with TRBD2 as a possible D gene (6 bases). CDR3 length: 16 residues. V lost 2 bases and J lost 0, with 12 bases in between. Germline values: CDR1 SNHLY, CDR2 FYNNEI. CDR3 residues: CASSERETRSTDTQYF. The CDR3, as DNA: TGTGCCAGCAGTGAACGGGAGACCCGAAGCACAGATACGCAGTATTTT.

This chain joins TRBV5-1 and TRBJ1-1, with D tentatively TRBD1 (5 bases). The CDR3 is made up of 14 amino acids. In germline, CDR1 is SGHRS, CDR2 YFSETQ. Deletions cut 2 bases from V and 1 base from J, with 9 bases between. DNA for the CDR3: TGCGCCAGCAGCTTTATCGGGGGGAACACTGAAGCTTTCTTT. This encodes CASSFIGGNTEAFF.

This clone is a singleton in its sample. The V call is TRBV25-1, the J call TRBJ2-7; unclear D gene. There are 11 residues in the CDR3. Germline CDR1 and CDR2: MGHDK and SYGVNS. The germline V and J ends were trimmed by 3 bases and 3 bases, with 3 bases remaining between them. The CDR3 sequence: CASSDFYEQYF. DNA of the CDR3: TGTGCCAGCAGTGACTTCTACGAGCAGTACTTC.

This clone appeared a single time. The chain couples TRBV5-1 to TRBJ2-3; 10 bases map to TRBD1. V was clipped by 0 bases and J by 2 bases; unmatched bases: 3. This CDR3 has 16 residues. Germline CDR1 reads SGHRS; CDR2 reads YFSETQ. CDR3: CASSLGGTGDTDTQYF. DNA for the CDR3: TGCGCCAGCAGCTTGGGGGGGACAGGGGACACAGATACGCAGTATTTT.

Of note for this clone: One end of the junction is discordant with germline, which a read error may explain. The V gene is TRBV7-9, the J gene TRBJ1-5, with D hard to call. The CDR3 totals 12 residues. Germline CDR1 reads SEHNR; CDR2 reads FQNEAQ (reference sequence). CDR3 loop: CASSLENSKRYF. The CDR3 DNA reads TGTGCCAGCAGCTTAGAGAACAGTAAAAGGTATTTT. The variable domain in full, completed from reference TRBV7-9 and TRBJ1-5, reads DTGVSQNPRHKITKRGQNVTFRCDPISEHNRLYWYRQTLGQGPEFLTYFQNEAQLEKSRLLSDRFSAERPKGSFSTLEIQRTEQGDSAMYLCASSLENSKRYFGDGTRLSIL.

The V call is TRBV10-3, the J call TRBJ2-7; 9 bases are shared with TRBD1. Unmatched junction bases numbered 7, after V lost 4 bases and J lost 6 bases. Germline values: CDR1 ENHRY, CDR2 SYGVKD. This CDR3 is built from 14 residues. CDR3 nucleotides: TGTGCCATCAGTGGCCGGGACAGGGAAACCGAGCAGTACTTC. This gives the protein CAISGRDRETEQYF.

This chain uses TRBV9 with TRBJ2-2; TRBD2 agrees at 11 bases. The V segment lost 4 bases and the J segment 4 bases; nucleotides outside the gene matches: 3. This CDR3 contains 15 residues. In germline, CDR1 is SGDLS, CDR2 YYNGEE. In nucleotides, the CDR3 is TGTGCCAGCAGCAAGACTAGCGGGGTCACCGGGGAGCTGTTTTTT. Amino acid sequence: CASSKTSGVTGELFF.

The chain couples TRBV5-4 to TRBJ2-5; 7 bases are a match to TRBD2. Trimming took 0 bases from V and 3 from J; bases not matched to a gene: 2. Germline CDR1 reads SGHNT; CDR2 reads YYREEE (reference sequence). There are 14 residues in the CDR3. This chain's CDR3 is CASSLDLAEETQYF. CDR3 sequence (DNA): TGTGCCAGCAGCTTGGATCTAGCGGAAGAGACCCAGTACTTC.

The genes are TRBV5-1 and TRBJ1-6, with D perhaps TRBD1 (5 bases). CDR1 and CDR2 (germline): SGHRS, YFSETQ. The length of the CDR3 is 15 residues. V gave up 2 bases and J gave up 5 bases, with 11 bases separating them. The CDR3 reads CASSLEDMNNSPLHF. The CDR3 bases are TGCGCCAGCAGCTTAGAGGACATGAATAATTCACCCCTCCACTTT.

The chain carries TRBV18 and TRBJ1-3; perhaps TRBD1 as D (6 bases). CDR3 length: 15 residues. The germline gives CDR1 KGHSH, CDR2 LQKENI. Trimming left V 3 bases short and J 0 bases short, with 9 bases between. The CDR3 DNA is TGTGCCAGCTCACCGGACAGAACCTCTGGAAACACCATATATTTT. This gives the protein CASSPDRTSGNTIYF.